Each of the 23 T cell receptor beta chains below was sequenced from the same sample in a study of shared clonotypes between healthy human individuals. The protocol was immunoSEQ multiplex PCR, while the TCRdb copy is restricted to in-frame clones and leaves out a portion. The sample includes 2 million to 2.5 million clones, 85% to 95% of them seen just once. Sequencing used naive CD4+ T cells from PBMCs. Subset reported: CD45RA+ positively selected. The receptor source for this set is a man aged 18 to 30 in good health. Some clones in this sample may be carry-over from other donors' samples.

The CDR3 reads CASSLKPGANVLTF. In DNA form, the CDR3 reads TGCGCCAGCAGCTTGAAACCTGGGGCCAACGTCCTGACTTTC. The chain uses TRBV5-1 and TRBJ2-6; D unresolved. V was trimmed by 1 base and J by 2 bases, leaving 4 bases between them. CDR1 is SGHRS and CDR2 is YFSETQ in the germline V gene. The CDR3 totals 14 residues. Full variable domain (rest looked up from reference TRBV5-1 and TRBJ2-6): KAGVTQTPRYLIKTRGQQVTLSCSPISGHRSVSWYQQTPGQGLQFLFEYFSETQRNKGNFPGRFSGRQFSNSRSEMNVSTLELGDSALYLCASSLKPGANVLTFGAGSRLTVL.

V is TRBV28 and J is TRBJ1-4, with a tentative D call TRBD1 (6 bases). V dropped 6 bases and J dropped 8 bases, with 31 bases sitting between them. There are 19 residues in the CDR3. Germline V gene data show CDR1 as MDHEN and CDR2 as SYDVKM. Written as DNA, the CDR3 is TGTGCCAGCAGCCCCGGGTATGGGGGGCGTCTTGGTCCTCGGGAAAAACTGTTTTTT. This encodes CASSPGYGGRLGPREKLFF.

Written as DNA, the CDR3 is TGTGCCAGCGGGTCGAAGAGCGGGAGGGCCCCCGGTGAGCAGTTCTTC. Translation gives CASGSKSGRAPGEQFF. The V call is TRBV28, the J call TRBJ2-1, with TRBD2 matching over 10 bases. This CDR3 comprises 16 residues. The germline CDR1 and CDR2 sequences are MDHEN and SYDVKM. Trimming cost V 8 bases and J 9 bases; bases outside gene matches: 16.

The rearrangement joins TRBV6-6 to TRBJ2-5; tentatively, D is TRBD1 (6 bases). With 5 bases removed from V and 5 bases from J, the gap between germline ends came to 21 bases. This CDR3 comprises 16 residues. Germline V CDR1 and CDR2: MNHNY, SVGAGI (reference sequence). CDR3 in amino acids: CASSPAQGRQWETQYF. The DNA for the CDR3 is TGTGCCAGCAGTCCGGCACAGGGAAGGCAATGGGAGACCCAGTACTTC.

The chain uses TRBV19 and TRBJ2-3, with TRBD2 identical over 7 bases. With 9 bases clipped from V and 5 bases from J, the junction kept 14 bases outside the gene matches. The CDR3 loop spans 15 amino acids. The germline V gene has CDR1 LNHDA and CDR2 SQIVND (reference sequence). CDR3 protein: CASSLGLDEIDTQYF. In nucleotides, the CDR3 is TGTGCCAGCTCCCTCGGACTAGACGAAATAGATACGCAGTATTTT.

CDR3 amino acids: CASSPSSLAGDEQYF. The DNA for the CDR3 is TGTGCCAGCAGCCCCTCGTCCCTAGCGGGAGACGAGCAGTACTTC. The chain is built from TRBV7-9 and TRBJ2-7; 10 bases match TRBD2. With 5 bases clipped from V and 5 bases from J, the junction kept 9 bases outside the gene matches. The CDR3 covers 15 residues. The germline V gene encodes CDR1 SEHNR and CDR2 FQNEAQ (reference sequence).

The genes are TRBV6-5 and TRBJ1-2, with D maybe TRBD1 (6 bases). The germline gives CDR1 MNHEY, CDR2 SVGAGI. Trimming cost V 8 bases and J 3 bases, with 13 bases left between them. The CDR3 consists of 13 residues. CDR3 loop: CASANREDYGYTF. DNA of the CDR3: TGTGCCAGCGCTAACAGGGAAGACTATGGCTACACCTTC.

The J gene is TRBJ2-7, the V gene TRBV11-2; 9 bases match TRBD1. The CDR3 extends over 16 amino acids. Germline V lookup: CDR1 SGHAT, CDR2 FQNNGV. With 1 base clipped from V and 0 bases from J, the junction kept 4 bases outside the gene matches. CDR3 sequence reads: CASSLAGTGYSYEQYF. The CDR3 nucleotides are TGTGCCAGCAGCTTAGCCGGGACAGGGTACTCCTACGAGCAGTACTTC.

CDR3 DNA sequence: TGTGCCAGCAGCCGAATGAGTTCTAACACCGGGGAGCTGTTTTTT. This translates into CASSRMSSNTGELFF. The J gene is TRBJ2-2, the V gene TRBV5-8; D uncertain. Trimming removed 4 bases at V and 2 bases at J, with 12 bases between. This CDR3 has 15 amino acids. Germline V gene sequence: CDR1 SGHTS, CDR2 YDEGEE.

The DNA for the CDR3 is TGTGCCAGCAGCTCCGGGGCGGGCCTGACCTACAATGAGCAGTTCTTC. It translates to CASSSGAGLTYNEQFF. The chain combines TRBV7-2 with TRBJ2-1; D is perhaps TRBD1 or TRBD2 (5 bases each). Germline V CDR1 and CDR2: SGHTA, FQGNSA. The germline V and J ends were trimmed by 4 bases and 2 bases, with 15 bases remaining between them. The CDR3 sequence is 16 residues long.

The J gene is TRBJ1-1, the V gene TRBV30; D not resolved. The CDR3 is 16 residues long. V dropped 4 bases and J dropped 5 bases, with 23 bases sitting between them. The germline V gene encodes CDR1 GTSNPN and CDR2 SVGIG (reference sequence). CDR3 sequence: CAWTAFNRGDGTEAFF. CDR3 DNA sequence: TGTGCCTGGACCGCCTTCAACCGGGGTGATGGGACTGAAGCTTTCTTT.

A remark on this clone: Other nucleotide sequences in the sample specify the same CDR3. The rearrangement uses TRBV7-8 and TRBJ2-7; 10 bases agree with TRBD2. Germline V lookup: CDR1 SGHVS, CDR2 FQNEAQ. V shed 4 bases, J shed 3 bases, and the junction held 6 bases outside the gene matches. The CDR3 totals 15 residues. In nucleotides, the CDR3 is TGTGCCAGCAGCTCGCGGACTAGCGGCATCTACGAGCAGTACTTC. This gives the protein CASSSRTSGIYEQYF.

V and J are TRBV10-1 and TRBJ2-1; D is unresolved. From germline, CDR1 is WNHNN and CDR2 SYGVQD (reference sequence). The germline V and J ends were trimmed by 0 bases and 5 bases, with 8 bases remaining between them. The CDR3 is 14 residues long. The CDR3 protein is CASSESDRHNEQFF. The CDR3, as DNA: TGCGCCAGCAGTGAGTCGGACCGTCACAATGAGCAGTTCTTC.

The chain is built from TRBV12-2 and TRBJ2-7; TRBD2 is the table's D call, not checked against the DNA. TRBV12-2 is tagged as a pseudogene. This CDR3 is built from 16 residues. For the CDR3, the DNA is TGTGCAAGTCACACACAGGTTCGGGTAGCGGACTACGAGCAGTACTTC. This encodes CASHTQVRVADYEQYF.

The chain is built from TRBV28 and TRBJ2-7; a weak D match, TRBD1 (6 bases). V lost 3 bases to trimming and J lost 2 bases, with 11 bases between them. Germline CDR1 MDHEN, CDR2 SYDVKM. The CDR3 runs 14 residues. This chain's CDR3 is CASSFNRDAYEQYF. CDR3 coding DNA: TGTGCCAGCAGTTTTAACAGGGACGCCTACGAGCAGTACTTC.

J is TRBJ2-7 and V is TRBV28; D is unresolved. Germline values: CDR1 MDHEN, CDR2 SYDVKM. The V and J ends lost 3 bases and 4 bases respectively, with 16 bases between them. The CDR3 runs to 15 residues. As DNA, the CDR3 is TGTGCCAGCAGTTTGCCCAGTTTGATCGGGTACGAGCAGTACTTC. Protein product: CASSLPSLIGYEQYF. The full variable domain, in which reference TRBV28 and TRBJ2-7 provide the parts outside the CDR3, is DVKVTQSSRYLVKRTGEKVFLECVQDMDHENMFWYRQDPGLGLRLIYFSYDVKMKEKGDIPEGYSVSREKKERFSLILESASTNQTSMYLCASSLPSLIGYEQYFGPGTRLTVT.

The chain links TRBV6-5 to TRBJ2-7; TRBD1 aligns across 7 bases. This CDR3 region has 14 residues. Germline CDR1 MNHEY, CDR2 SVGAGI. The V gene end was trimmed by 5 bases and the J gene end by 3 bases; junction bases not matched to a gene: 7. CDR3 sequence reads: CASSARTGSYEQYF. The CDR3 bases are TGTGCCAGCAGTGCTAGGACAGGAAGCTACGAGCAGTACTTC.

V and J are TRBV5-1 and TRBJ2-1; TRBD2 matches at 11 bases. From germline, CDR1 is SGHRS and CDR2 YFSETQ. The CDR3 covers 14 residues. The V gene end was trimmed by 6 bases and the J gene end by 6 bases; junction bases not matched to a gene: 5. The CDR3 DNA follows: TGCGCCAGCACTGCAGGGACTAGCGGCAATGAGCAGTTCTTC. Encoded protein: CASTAGTSGNEQFF.

The rearrangement uses TRBV7-8 and TRBJ2-7, with 7 bases aligning to TRBD2. CDR3 length: 15 residues. Germline V CDR1 and CDR2: SGHVS, FQNEAQ. J gave up 0 bases and V 3 bases, and 5 bases lay outside the gene matches. In DNA, the CDR3 is TGTGCCAGCAGCTTTCCCCGGACTAGCTCCTACGAGCAGTACTTC. Translation gives CASSFPRTSSYEQYF.

This sequence joins TRBV28 and TRBJ1-5, with 7 nucleotides matching TRBD1. The V gene end was trimmed by 5 bases and the J gene end by 3 bases; junction bases not matched to a gene: 4. This CDR3 has 14 residues. Germline loops: CDR1 MDHEN, CDR2 SYDVKM. DNA of the CDR3: TGTGCCAGCAGTCAGACAGGGTTCAATCAGCCCCAGCATTTT. It specifies CASSQTGFNQPQHF.

The chain recombines TRBV15 with TRBJ2-1; D is perhaps TRBD1 or TRBD2 (6 bases each). CDR1 is LNHNV and CDR2 is YYDKDF in the germline V gene (reference sequence). Deletions cut 0 bases from V and 10 bases from J, with 13 bases between. This CDR3 spans 14 amino acids. CDR3 coding DNA: TGTGCCACCAGCAGAGATATCGGGGGCCGCGAGCAGTTCTTC. Translating gives CATSRDIGGREQFF.

The rearrangement uses TRBV30 and TRBJ2-1; D unresolved. V gave up 3 bases and J gave up 8 bases, with 8 bases separating them. The CDR3 is 11 amino acids. CDR1 and CDR2 from the germline V gene are GTSNPN and SVGIG (reference sequence). CDR3 bases: TGTGCCTGGAGAGACCCGGATGAGCAGTTCTTC. Translated: CAWRDPDEQFF.

This clone has just a few counts. This chain joins TRBV2 and TRBJ1-2; unclear D gene. The V and J ends lost 5 bases and 4 bases respectively, with 14 bases between them. From germline, CDR1 is SNHLY and CDR2 FYNNEI. The CDR3 loop spans 14 amino acids. CDR3 region: CASSQMGAFYGYTF. CDR3 bases: TGTGCCAGCAGTCAGATGGGCGCCTTCTATGGCTACACCTTC.